This T cell receptor (beta chain) was obtained from a study of T-cell memory formation after mild COVID-19. The CDR3 extends over 16 amino acids. The V gene end was trimmed by 4 bases and the J gene end by 5 bases; junction bases not matched to a gene: 6. Germline CDR1 reads SGHRS; CDR2 reads YFSETQ. MiXCR, applied by TCRdb to the 5' RACE reads, yields one record per CDR3 protein. The sample records more than 300,000 distinct CDR3 sequences, about 13% being singletons. This clonotype has just a few counts. Antigen unknown. The study, taken as a whole, reports: Some responding clones appeared in pre-infection memory, suggesting cross-reactive memory joined.

Sequencing was done on a sample of PBMCs or a T cell subset sorted from them (not recorded which). The sequence was collected from a man younger than 35 who had mild COVID-19 (a few samples of this study predate the infection). Cell type and time point are not known. The chain employs TRBV5-1 and TRBJ2-2; 12 nucleotides match TRBD1. The CDR3 region is CASSTRDRGPTGELFF. As DNA, the CDR3 is TGCGCCAGCAGCACCCGGGACAGGGGGCCAACCGGGGAGCTGTTTTTT.